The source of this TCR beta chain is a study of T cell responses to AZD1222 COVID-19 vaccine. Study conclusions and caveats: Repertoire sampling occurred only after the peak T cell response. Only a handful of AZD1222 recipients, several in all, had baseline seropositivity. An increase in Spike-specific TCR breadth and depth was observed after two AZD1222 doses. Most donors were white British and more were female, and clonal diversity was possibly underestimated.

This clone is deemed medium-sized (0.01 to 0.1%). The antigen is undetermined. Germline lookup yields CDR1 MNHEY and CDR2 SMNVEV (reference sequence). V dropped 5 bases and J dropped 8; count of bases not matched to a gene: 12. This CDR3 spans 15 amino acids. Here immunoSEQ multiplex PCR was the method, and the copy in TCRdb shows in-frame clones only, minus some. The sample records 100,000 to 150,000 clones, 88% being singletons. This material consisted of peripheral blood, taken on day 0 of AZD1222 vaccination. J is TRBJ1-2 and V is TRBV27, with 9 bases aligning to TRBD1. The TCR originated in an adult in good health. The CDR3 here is CASSPPGQGFQGYTF. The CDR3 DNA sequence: TGTGCCAGCAGTCCACCGGGACAGGGATTTCAGGGCTACACCTTC.